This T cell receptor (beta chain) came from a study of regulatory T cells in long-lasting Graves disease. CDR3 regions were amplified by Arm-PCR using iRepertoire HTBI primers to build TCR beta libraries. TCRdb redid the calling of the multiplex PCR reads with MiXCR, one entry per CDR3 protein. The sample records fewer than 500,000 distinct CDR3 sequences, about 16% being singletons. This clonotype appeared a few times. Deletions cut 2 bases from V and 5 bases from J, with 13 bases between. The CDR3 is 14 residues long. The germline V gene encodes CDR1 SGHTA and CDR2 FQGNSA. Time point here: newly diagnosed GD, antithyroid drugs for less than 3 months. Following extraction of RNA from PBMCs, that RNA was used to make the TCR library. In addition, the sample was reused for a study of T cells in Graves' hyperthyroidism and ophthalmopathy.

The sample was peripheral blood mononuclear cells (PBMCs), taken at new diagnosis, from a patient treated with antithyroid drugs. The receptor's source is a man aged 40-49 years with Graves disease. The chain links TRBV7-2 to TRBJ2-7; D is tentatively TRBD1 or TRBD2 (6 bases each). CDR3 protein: CASSLWFGGDEQYF. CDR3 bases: TGTGCCAGCAGCTTATGGTTCGGGGGCGACGAGCAGTACTTC.